The sequence of this T cell receptor (beta chain) was determined in a study of blood T cell repertoires in COVID-19. Study summary: From the United States, Italy and Spain came samples of acute and convalescent COVID-19.

The data were produced by immunoSEQ multiplex PCR, yet TCRdb's version contains in-frame clones alone and is incomplete. Of fewer than 250,000 clones in the sample, about 85% were seen once. This clone was found a few times. Germline V gene lookup returns CDR1 MNHNY and CDR2 SVGAGI (reference sequence). V lost 5 bases and J lost 2, with 13 bases in between. The CDR3 contains 14 residues. The sequenced sample was peripheral blood. This sequence was found in a man aged 65 to 79 with acute or convalescent COVID-19. The gene calls are TRBV6-6 and TRBJ2-7; D is ambiguous. Here the CDR3 DNA reads TGTGCCAGCAGTAGCCTGACTCATACCTACGAGCAGTACTTC. It yields the protein CASSSLTHTYEQYF.